The clone carrying this T cell receptor (beta chain) showed up many times. Its antigen is still unknown. CDR3 length equals 11 residues. From germline, CDR1 is SNHLY and CDR2 FYNNEI. The ends were cut back, 4 bases at V and 4 bases at J, with 4 bases in the middle. These data belong to a study of T-cell memory formation after mild COVID-19. The wider study: Across donors, TCR clusters were largely donor specific. Study-level findings and limits: Contracting clones from day 15 to 85 showed balanced CD4/CD8; later expanders favored CD4+.

TCRdb fed the 5' RACE reads into MiXCR, producing one record per CDR3 protein. The sample includes around 33,000 distinct CDR3 sequences, over 20% of them seen just once. The chain joins TRBV2 to TRBJ2-5, with D uncertain. The TCR comes from an adult who had mild COVID-19 (a few samples of this study predate the infection). Cell type and time point are not known. Sequenced: PBMCs or a T cell subset sorted from them (not recorded which). The DNA of the CDR3 is TGTGCCAGCAGTGGGGGAGAGACCCAGTACTTC. Protein sequence: CASSGGETQYF.